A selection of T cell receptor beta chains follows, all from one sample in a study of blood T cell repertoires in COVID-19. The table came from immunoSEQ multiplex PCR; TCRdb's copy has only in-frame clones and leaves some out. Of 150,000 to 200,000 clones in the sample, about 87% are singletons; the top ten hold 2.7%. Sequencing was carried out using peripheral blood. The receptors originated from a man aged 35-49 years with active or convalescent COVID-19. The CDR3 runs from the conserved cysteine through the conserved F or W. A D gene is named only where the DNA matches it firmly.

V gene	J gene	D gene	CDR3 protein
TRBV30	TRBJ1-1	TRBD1	CAGNRGSNEAFF
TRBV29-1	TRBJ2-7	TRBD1	CSVVWDRGYEQYF
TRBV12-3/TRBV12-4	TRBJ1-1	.	CASLQATEAFF
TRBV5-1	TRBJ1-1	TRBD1	CASSRGQGEAFF
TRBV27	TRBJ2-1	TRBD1	CASSFQGAGEQFF
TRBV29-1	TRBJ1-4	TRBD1	CSVGDRADEKLFF
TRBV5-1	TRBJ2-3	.	CASSLDSPSTDTQYF
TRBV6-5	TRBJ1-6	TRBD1	CASSYSTGDNSPLHF
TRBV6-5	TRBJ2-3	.	CASRKTCRDTQYF
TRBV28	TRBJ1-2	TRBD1	CASKLQGYYGYTF
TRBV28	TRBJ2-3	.	CASSRSFSTDTQYF
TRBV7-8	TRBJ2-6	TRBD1	CASSLYGTGLSGANVLTF
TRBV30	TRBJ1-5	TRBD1	CAWTGGGNQPQHF
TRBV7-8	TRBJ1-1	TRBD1	CASSKAGTGEGNTEAFF
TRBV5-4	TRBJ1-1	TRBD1	CASSFRQGRGTEAFF
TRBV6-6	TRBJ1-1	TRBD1	CASDRGENEAFF
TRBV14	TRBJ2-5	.	CASSEKETQYF
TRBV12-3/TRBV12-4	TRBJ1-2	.	CASSFGVSQGYTF
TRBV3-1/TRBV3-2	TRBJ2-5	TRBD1	CASSQGQSAETQYF
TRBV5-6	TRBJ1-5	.	CASSLQGGDQPQHF
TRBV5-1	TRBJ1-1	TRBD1	CASSAGQGAGTEAFF
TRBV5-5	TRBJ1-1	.	CASSPLLRGGSEAFF
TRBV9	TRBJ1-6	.	CASQGEINSPLHF
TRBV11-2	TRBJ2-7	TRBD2	CASSLSLAGGLSYEQYF
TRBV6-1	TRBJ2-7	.	CASSETATLSYEQYF
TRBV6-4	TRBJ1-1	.	CASSPGHQNTEAFF
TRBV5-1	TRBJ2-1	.	CASSLILAVSYNEQFF
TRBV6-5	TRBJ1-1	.	CASAGNTEAFF
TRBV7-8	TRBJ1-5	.	CASSRQGYSNQPQHF
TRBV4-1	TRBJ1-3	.	CASSPIRGSSGNTIYF
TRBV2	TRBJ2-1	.	CASSEDWASYNEQFF
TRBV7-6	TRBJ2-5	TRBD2	CASMMGGGGAGETQYF
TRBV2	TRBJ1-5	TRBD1	CASSDPAERQGADSNQPQHF
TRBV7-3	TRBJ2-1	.	CASSLTGGLTYNEQFF
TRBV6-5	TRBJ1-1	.	CASWDTGNTEAFF
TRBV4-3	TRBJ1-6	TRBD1	CASSLRTGPTGSPLHF
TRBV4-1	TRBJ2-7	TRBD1	CASSQERQGRYEQYF
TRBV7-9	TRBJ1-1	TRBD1	CASSLQGASTEAFF
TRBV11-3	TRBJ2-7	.	CASSLGNSYEQYF
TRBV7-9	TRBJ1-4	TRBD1	CASSWGTGLNEKLFF
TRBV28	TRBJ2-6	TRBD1	CASSEPGTVLSGANVLTF
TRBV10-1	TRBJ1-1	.	CASSERGNTEAFF
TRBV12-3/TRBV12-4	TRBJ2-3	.	CASGTSTDTQYF
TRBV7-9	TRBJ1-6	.	CASSLSQSSSPLHF
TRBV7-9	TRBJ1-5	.	CASSFSGVSNQPQHF
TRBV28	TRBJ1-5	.	CASHGGGSNQPQHF
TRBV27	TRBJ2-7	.	CASSSVRRTSSYEQYF
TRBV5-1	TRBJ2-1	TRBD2	CASKEAGGAEQFF
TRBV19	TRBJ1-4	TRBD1	CASGDSRNEKLFF